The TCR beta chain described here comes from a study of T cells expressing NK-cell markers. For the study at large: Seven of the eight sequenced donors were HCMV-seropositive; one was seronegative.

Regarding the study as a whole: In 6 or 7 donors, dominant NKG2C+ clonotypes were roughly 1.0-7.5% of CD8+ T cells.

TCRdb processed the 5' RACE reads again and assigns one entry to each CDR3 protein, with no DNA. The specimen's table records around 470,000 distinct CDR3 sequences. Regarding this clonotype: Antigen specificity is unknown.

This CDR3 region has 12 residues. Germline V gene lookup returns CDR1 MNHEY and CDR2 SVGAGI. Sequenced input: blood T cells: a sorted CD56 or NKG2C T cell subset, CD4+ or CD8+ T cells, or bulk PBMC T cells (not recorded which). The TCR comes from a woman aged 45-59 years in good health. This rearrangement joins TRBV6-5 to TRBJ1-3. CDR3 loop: CASSSHGDTIYF.